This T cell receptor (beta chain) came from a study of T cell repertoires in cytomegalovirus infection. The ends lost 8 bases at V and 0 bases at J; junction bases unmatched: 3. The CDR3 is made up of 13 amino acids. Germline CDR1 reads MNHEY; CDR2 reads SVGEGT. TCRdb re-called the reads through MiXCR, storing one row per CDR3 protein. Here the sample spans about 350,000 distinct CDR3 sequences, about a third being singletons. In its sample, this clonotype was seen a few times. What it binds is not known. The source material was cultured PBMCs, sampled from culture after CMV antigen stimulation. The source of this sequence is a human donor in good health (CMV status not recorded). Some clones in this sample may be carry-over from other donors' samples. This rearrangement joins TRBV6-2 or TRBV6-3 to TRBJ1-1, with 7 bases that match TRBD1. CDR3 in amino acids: CASGDRLNTEAFF. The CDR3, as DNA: TGTGCCAGCGGGGACAGATTGAACACTGAAGCTTTCTTT.